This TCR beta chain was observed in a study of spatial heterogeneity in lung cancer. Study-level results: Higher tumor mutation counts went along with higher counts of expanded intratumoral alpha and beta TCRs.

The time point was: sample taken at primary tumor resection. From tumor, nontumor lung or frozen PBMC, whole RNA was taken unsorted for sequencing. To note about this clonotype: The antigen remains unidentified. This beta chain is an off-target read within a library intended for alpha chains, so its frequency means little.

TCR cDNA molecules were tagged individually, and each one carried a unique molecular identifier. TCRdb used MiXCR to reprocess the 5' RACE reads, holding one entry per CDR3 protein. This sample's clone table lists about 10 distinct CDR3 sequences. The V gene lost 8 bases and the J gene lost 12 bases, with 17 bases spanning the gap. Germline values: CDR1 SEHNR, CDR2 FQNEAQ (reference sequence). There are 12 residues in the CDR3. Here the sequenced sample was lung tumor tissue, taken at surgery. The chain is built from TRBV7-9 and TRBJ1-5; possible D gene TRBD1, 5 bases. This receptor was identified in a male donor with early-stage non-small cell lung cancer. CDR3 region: CASEGDGRHQHF. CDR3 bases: TGTGCCAGCGAAGGGGACGGCCGTCACCAGCATTTT.